A single sample gave rise to the 30 T cell receptor beta chains below, sequenced in a study of blood T cell repertoires in COVID-19 (dated by TCRdb to the early 2020s). The library was generated by the immunoSEQ multiplex PCR assay. TCRdb obtained this table from immuneACCESS and retained in-frame rearrangements with V and J assigned. These tables miss some clones; where compared with another copy, unresolved V genes account for less than half of the shortfall, and the remainder is unexplained. The sample table contains roughly 500,000 clones; only one count was recorded for 85% to 90% of them. The top ten hold over 0.7% of the sample. What was sequenced was peripheral blood. Receptor source: a man aged 18 to 29 with COVID-19, enrolled during active disease.

The chain is built from TRBV19 and TRBJ2-5; TRBD2 aligns across 12 bases. V lost 5 bases and J lost 0; bases outside the gene matches: 4. CDR1 LNHDA and CDR2 SQIVND come from the germline V gene (reference sequence). The CDR3 is 16 amino acids. This chain's CDR3 is CASSPTSGGNQETQYF. The DNA for the CDR3 is TGTGCCAGTAGTCCAACTAGCGGGGGGAACCAAGAGACCCAGTACTTC.

V usage is TRBV13 and J usage is TRBJ1-2; tentatively, D is TRBD1 (6 bases). Per the germline V gene, CDR1 is PRHDT and CDR2 is FYEKMQ (reference sequence). The CDR3 runs to 14 residues. The V and J ends lost 5 bases and 4 bases respectively, with 14 bases between them. This chain's CDR3 is CASSRSARGYGYTF. The CDR3 nucleotides are TGTGCCAGCAGCAGATCCGCCAGGGGCTATGGCTACACCTTC.

This chain uses TRBV6-5 with TRBJ2-6; no definite D call. The V and J ends lost 6 bases and 1 base respectively, with 7 bases between them. CDR1 and CDR2 (germline): MNHEY, SVGAGI. The CDR3 covers 14 residues. The CDR3, as DNA: TGTGCCAGCAGCGTAGAATCTGGGGCCAACGTCCTGACTTTC. Protein sequence: CASSVESGANVLTF.

V gene TRBV19 combines with J gene TRBJ1-4, with 9 bases fitting TRBD1. The CDR3 spans 16 residues. Losses at the gene ends were 4 bases for V and 2 bases for J; bases not matched to a gene: 5. Germline CDR1 is LNHDA and CDR2 is SQIVND (reference sequence). The CDR3: CASSTYRGPTNEKLFF. As DNA, the CDR3 is TGTGCCAGTAGTACGTACAGGGGGCCGACTAATGAAAAACTGTTTTTT. Full variable domain (rest looked up from reference TRBV19 and TRBJ1-4): DGGITQSPKYLFRKEGQNVTLSCEQNLNHDAMYWYRQDPGQGLRLIYYSQIVNDFQKGDIAEGYSVSREKKESFPLTVTSAQKNPTAFYLCASSTYRGPTNEKLFFGSGTQLSVL.

The chain carries TRBV24-1 and TRBJ1-5; D not certain. In germline, CDR1 is KGHDR, CDR2 SFDVKD. The CDR3 contains 16 residues. V was clipped by 12 bases and J by 0 bases, with 20 bases between them. The CDR3 DNA reads as TGTGCCGCCGCTTCTGGAGCAGCCTATAGCAATCAGCCCCAGCATTTT. This gives the protein CAAASGAAYSNQPQHF.

The chain employs TRBV5-5 and TRBJ1-2, with a weak D call TRBD1 (5 bases). There are 15 residues in the CDR3. Germline values: CDR1 SGHKS, CDR2 YYEKEE (reference sequence). V was trimmed by 0 bases and J by 1 base, leaving 10 bases between them. The DNA for the CDR3 is TGTGCCAGCAGCTTGGTCTCGGGACTTAACTATGGCTACACCTTC. This encodes CASSLVSGLNYGYTF.

The CDR3, as DNA: TGCAGCGATGCCCCCGGAGCGACCTACGAGCAGTACTTC. It yields the protein CSDAPGATYEQYF. This rearrangement joins TRBV29-1 to TRBJ2-7, with D uncertain. This CDR3 region has 13 residues. The V end was cut by 7 bases, the J end by 2 bases, with 15 bases between. Germline V lookup: CDR1 SQVTM, CDR2 ANQGSEA.

The V and J genes are TRBV4-1 and TRBJ1-1; D unclear. Trimming shortened V by 0 bases and J by 5 bases, and 7 bases separated the two germline ends. CDR1 MGHRA and CDR2 YSYEKL come from the germline V gene. The CDR3 has 13 amino acids. Here the CDR3 reads CASSQETQTEAFF. Here the CDR3 DNA reads TGCGCCAGCAGCCAAGAGACACAGACTGAAGCTTTCTTT.

A single count supports this clone. The chain uses TRBV9 and TRBJ1-4, with D hard to call. This CDR3 has 12 amino acids. Germline V gene data show CDR1 as SGDLS and CDR2 as YYNGEE. The V end was cut by 3 bases, the J end by 5 bases, with 5 bases between. CDR3 nucleotides: TGTGCCAGCAGCGCCCCAAATGAAAAACTGTTTTTT. It yields the protein CASSAPNEKLFF.

The chain uses TRBV6-6 and TRBJ2-2; D is unresolved. The length of the CDR3 is 14 residues. Trimming took 4 bases from V and 4 from J, leaving 10 bases between them. The germline V gene has CDR1 MNHNY and CDR2 SVGAGI (reference sequence). CDR3 sequence: CASSSSQVTGELFF. As DNA, the CDR3 is TGTGCCAGCAGTTCAAGCCAGGTCACCGGGGAGCTGTTTTTT.

With regard to this clone: Other DNA sequences of this sample code for an identical CDR3. The chain recombines TRBV18 with TRBJ2-1; 10 bases align to TRBD2. Germline V CDR1 and CDR2: KGHSH, LQKENI. CDR3 size: 15 residues. Trimming at V came to 3 bases and at J to 3 bases, leaving 2 bases not matched to a gene. CDR3 region: CASSPLAGGYNEQFF. The CDR3 region has the DNA TGTGCCAGCTCACCTTTAGCGGGAGGCTACAATGAGCAGTTCTTC.

The CDR3 spells CASSQSQIEQYF. The CDR3 nucleotides are TGTGCCAGCAGCCAATCGCAGATCGAGCAGTACTTC. The chain carries TRBV16 and TRBJ2-7; D is unclear. With 0 bases removed from V and 6 bases from J, the gap between germline ends came to 6 bases. The CDR3 is made up of 12 amino acids. Germline V CDR1 and CDR2: KGHSY, FQNENV.

This chain uses TRBV11-2 with TRBJ2-3; 9 bases line up with TRBD2. The germline V gene encodes CDR1 SGHAT and CDR2 FQNNGV. Trimming took 5 bases from V and 6 from J; bases not matched to a gene: 12. This CDR3 has 16 amino acids. The CDR3 region is CASSPSSGVSRDTQYF. CDR3 nucleotide sequence: TGTGCCAGCAGCCCCTCTAGCGGGGTGTCCCGGGATACGCAGTATTTT. The full variable domain, rest sourced from reference TRBV11-2 and TRBJ2-3, is EAGVAQSPRYKIIEKRQSVAFWCNPISGHATLYWYQQILGQGPKLLIQFQNNGVVDDSQLPKDRFSAERLKGVDSTLKIQPAKLEDSAVYLCASSPSSGVSRDTQYFGPGTRLTVL.

CDR3 amino acids: CASSLEYYREKGGYTF. CDR3 bases: TGCGCCAGCAGCTTGGAGTATTACAGGGAGAAAGGTGGCTACACCTTC. The chain joins TRBV5-1 to TRBJ1-2, with D possibly matching TRBD1 (6 bases). Germline V gene lookup returns CDR1 SGHRS and CDR2 YFSETQ. The CDR3 extends over 16 amino acids. V was pared by 0 bases and J by 7 bases, with 19 bases between.

Concerning this clone itself: This sample includes further DNA sequences coding for the same CDR3. This rearrangement joins TRBV4-1 to TRBJ2-1; 7 nucleotides agree with TRBD2. This CDR3 comprises 17 residues. The germline CDR1 and CDR2 sequences are MGHRA and YSYEKL. V shed 1 base and J 3 bases; nucleotides not matched to a gene: 9. The CDR3 loop reads CASSQGPSGSGYNEQFF. The CDR3 DNA follows: TGCGCCAGCAGCCAAGGGCCTAGCGGCTCGGGCTACAATGAGCAGTTCTTC.

Worth noting for this clone: Since a much larger clone is just one base distant, this may be a read error. The chain joins TRBV7-3 to TRBJ2-1, with D possibly matching TRBD2 (5 bases). This CDR3 contains 17 residues. CDR1 is SGHTA and CDR2 is FQGTGA in the germline V gene. Trimming pared 1 base from V and 5 bases from J, leaving 18 bases between. The CDR3 DNA reads as TGTGCCAGCAGCTTAATGAGCGGACCCTTTAGAAACAATGAGCAGTTCTTC. Translating gives CASSLMSGPFRNNEQFF.

The chain links TRBV5-5 to TRBJ2-1; a possible D gene is TRBD2 (5 bases). The V gene's germline CDR1 is SGHKS and CDR2 YYEKEE (reference sequence). V was cut by 0 bases and J by 7 bases, with 11 bases left in between. CDR3 length equals 14 residues. CDR3 amino acids: CASSLVAGSNEQFF. The CDR3 DNA reads TGTGCCAGCAGCTTGGTGGCGGGTTCAAATGAGCAGTTCTTC.

This chain links TRBV7-9 with TRBJ2-2, with D possibly being TRBD2 (7 bases). The CDR3 sequence is 14 residues long. The ends were cut back, 5 bases at V and 5 bases at J, with 12 bases in the middle. Germline V gene sequence: CDR1 SEHNR, CDR2 FQNEAQ (reference sequence). CDR3 region: CASSPGGPTGELFF. The CDR3 DNA is TGTGCCAGCAGCCCCGGGGGGCCTACCGGGGAGCTGTTTTTT.

This clone was observed a single time. The rearrangement links TRBV6-5 to TRBJ2-7; 8 bases match TRBD2. J was trimmed by 6 bases and V by 6 bases; bases with no gene match: 13. This CDR3 contains 15 residues. CDR1 and CDR2 (germline): MNHEY, SVGAGI. CDR3 bases: TGTGCCAGCAGCCAGACTAGCGCCCCCCCCTCCGAGCAGTACTTC. Encoded protein: CASSQTSAPPSEQYF.

The chain carries TRBV6-5 and TRBJ1-5; 7 bases fit TRBD1. The CDR3 loop spans 15 amino acids. Germline V gene data show CDR1 as MNHEY and CDR2 as SVGAGI. Losses at the gene ends were 6 bases for V and 0 bases for J; bases not matched to a gene: 5. The CDR3 bases are TGTGCCAGCAGAAAGGACAGGATTAGCAATCAGCCCCAGCATTTT. Protein: CASRKDRISNQPQHF.

The chain employs TRBV5-1 and TRBJ1-3; weak D call: TRBD1 (6 bases). The germline V and J ends were trimmed by 3 bases and 1 base, with 8 bases remaining between them. The CDR3 contains 14 residues. Germline CDR1 and CDR2: SGHRS and YFSETQ. CDR3 amino acids: CASSWTDSGNTIYF. The CDR3 nucleotides read TGCGCCAGCAGCTGGACAGATTCTGGAAACACCATATATTTT.

The J gene is TRBJ2-5, the V gene TRBV2; TRBD1 might be the D (5 bases). This CDR3 contains 14 residues. Trimming cost V 1 base and J 6 bases, with 12 bases left between them. Germline CDR1 and CDR2: SNHLY and FYNNEI. CDR3 region: CASSEGFDSQTQYF. The CDR3 DNA is TGTGCCAGCAGTGAAGGGTTCGACAGCCAGACCCAGTACTTC.

This clone was observed once. This rearrangement joins TRBV7-8 to TRBJ1-1; D gene ambiguous. CDR1 is SGHVS and CDR2 is FQNEAQ in the germline V gene. V lost 6 bases to trimming and J lost 6 bases, with 11 bases between them. There are 12 residues in the CDR3. CDR3 DNA: TGTGCCAGCAGTCCAGATCGGGCTGAAGCTTTCTTT. This gives the protein CASSPDRAEAFF.

The J gene is TRBJ2-7, the V gene TRBV19; 8 bases map to TRBD2. Germline CDR1 LNHDA, CDR2 SQIVND (reference sequence). This CDR3 region has 14 residues. V was clipped by 3 bases and J by 4 bases; unmatched bases: 5. CDR3 region: CASSIFSGNYEQYF. The CDR3 region has the DNA TGTGCCAGTAGTATTTTTAGCGGGAATTACGAGCAGTACTTC. Variable domain in full (rest from reference TRBV19 and TRBJ2-7): DGGITQSPKYLFRKEGQNVTLSCEQNLNHDAMYWYRQDPGQGLRLIYYSQIVNDFQKGDIAEGYSVSREKKESFPLTVTSAQKNPTAFYLCASSIFSGNYEQYFGPGTRLTVT.

This clone is a singleton in its sample. The DNA for the CDR3 is TGTGCCAGCAGCTTAGAGGCGTCTAGCGGGAGTTTTTCCTACGAGCAGTACTTC. Protein sequence: CASSLEASSGSFSYEQYF. The chain combines TRBV7-8 with TRBJ2-7, with 10 bases matching TRBD2. Germline V gene sequence: CDR1 SGHVS, CDR2 FQNEAQ. The CDR3 sequence is 18 residues long. The V gene end was trimmed by 1 base and the J gene end by 1 base; junction bases not matched to a gene: 10.

V and J are TRBV18 and TRBJ2-1; possibly TRBD2 for D (7 bases). The CDR3 is 14 amino acids. Trimming removed 5 bases at V and 9 bases at J, with 17 bases between. Germline assignment: CDR1 KGHSH and CDR2 LQKENI. The CDR3 DNA reads as TGTGCCAGCTCAGTGGGGGGGCCTTCCCGTGAGCAGTTCTTC. Translated, it gives CASSVGGPSREQFF.

V is TRBV25-1 and J is TRBJ2-5; TRBD1 matches at 10 bases. The V and J ends lost 4 bases and 5 bases, in that order; junction bases with no gene match: 10. There are 16 residues in the CDR3. The germline gives CDR1 MGHDK, CDR2 SYGVNS. For the CDR3, the DNA is TGTGCCAGCAGTGTATCCGGGACAGGGGTTTTCGAGACCCAGTACTTC. It specifies CASSVSGTGVFETQYF.

The chain is built from TRBV9 and TRBJ1-6; D unclear. Trimming took off 4 bases at V and 9 bases at J, with 17 bases between the two ends. The CDR3 runs 15 residues. The V gene's germline CDR1 is SGDLS and CDR2 YYNGEE. CDR3 amino acids: CASSSLAGSGSPLHF. The CDR3 DNA follows: TGTGCCAGCAGCTCGTTGGCGGGCAGTGGTTCACCCCTCCACTTT.

The chain recombines TRBV28 with TRBJ2-1, with a tentative D call TRBD2 (5 bases). CDR1 is MDHEN and CDR2 is SYDVKM in the germline V gene. The CDR3 has 15 residues. Trimming removed 5 bases at V and 0 bases at J, with 11 bases between. The CDR3 nucleotides are TGTGCCAGCAGTACACCAACTAGCTCCTACAATGAGCAGTTCTTC. Protein: CASSTPTSSYNEQFF.

The chain is built from TRBV10-1 and TRBJ2-5, with 9 nucleotides matching TRBD1. The length of the CDR3 is 15 residues. V gave up 4 bases and J gave up 1 base; unmatched junction bases: 4. The germline CDR1 and CDR2 sequences are WNHNN and SYGVQD (reference sequence). DNA for the CDR3: TGCGCCAGCAGTGGAGGGACAGGGACCCAAGAGACCCAGTACTTC. It yields the protein CASSGGTGTQETQYF.